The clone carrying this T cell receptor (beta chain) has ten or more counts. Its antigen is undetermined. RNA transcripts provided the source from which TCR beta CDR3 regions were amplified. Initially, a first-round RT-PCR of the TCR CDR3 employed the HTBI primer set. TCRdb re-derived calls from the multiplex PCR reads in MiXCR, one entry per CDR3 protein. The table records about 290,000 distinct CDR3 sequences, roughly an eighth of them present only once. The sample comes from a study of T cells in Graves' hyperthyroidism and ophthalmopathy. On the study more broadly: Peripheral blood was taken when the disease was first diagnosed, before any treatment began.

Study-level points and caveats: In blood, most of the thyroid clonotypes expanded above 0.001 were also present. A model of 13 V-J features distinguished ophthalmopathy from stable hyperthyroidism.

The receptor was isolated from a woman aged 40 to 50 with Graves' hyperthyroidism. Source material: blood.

The CDR3 reads CAISEGAAYEQYF. DNA of the CDR3: TGTGCCATCAGTGAAGGGGCGGCCTACGAGCAGTACTTC. This chain links TRBV10-3 with TRBJ2-7; D may be TRBD1 (5 bases). Germline values: CDR1 ENHRY, CDR2 SYGVKD. The CDR3 runs 13 residues. V was pared by 3 bases and J by 2 bases, with 8 bases between.